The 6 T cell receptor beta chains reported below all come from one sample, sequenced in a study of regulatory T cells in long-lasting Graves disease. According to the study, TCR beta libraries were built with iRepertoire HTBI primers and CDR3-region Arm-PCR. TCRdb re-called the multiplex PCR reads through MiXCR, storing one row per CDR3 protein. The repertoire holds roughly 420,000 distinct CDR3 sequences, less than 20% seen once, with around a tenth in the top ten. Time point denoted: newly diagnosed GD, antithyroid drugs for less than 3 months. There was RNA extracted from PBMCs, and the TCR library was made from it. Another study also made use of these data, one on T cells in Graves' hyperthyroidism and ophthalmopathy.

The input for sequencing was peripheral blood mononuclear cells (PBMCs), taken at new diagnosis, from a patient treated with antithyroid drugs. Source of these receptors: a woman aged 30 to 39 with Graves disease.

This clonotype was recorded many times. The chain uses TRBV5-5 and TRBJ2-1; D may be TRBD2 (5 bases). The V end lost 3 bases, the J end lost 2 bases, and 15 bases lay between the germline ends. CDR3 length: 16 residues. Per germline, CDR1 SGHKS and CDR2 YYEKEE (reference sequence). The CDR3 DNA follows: TGTGCCAGCAGCTGGACTCATTGGGCCACCTACAATGAGCAGTTCTTC. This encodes CASSWTHWATYNEQFF.

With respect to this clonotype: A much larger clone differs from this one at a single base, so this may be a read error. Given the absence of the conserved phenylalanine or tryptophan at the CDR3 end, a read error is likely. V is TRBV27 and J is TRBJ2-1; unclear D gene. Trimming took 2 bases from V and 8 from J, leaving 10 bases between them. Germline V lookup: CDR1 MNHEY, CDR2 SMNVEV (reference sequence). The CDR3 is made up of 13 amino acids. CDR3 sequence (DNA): TGTGCCAGCAGTTTAATACCAGACTATGAGCAGTTCCTC. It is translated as CASSLIPDYEQFL.

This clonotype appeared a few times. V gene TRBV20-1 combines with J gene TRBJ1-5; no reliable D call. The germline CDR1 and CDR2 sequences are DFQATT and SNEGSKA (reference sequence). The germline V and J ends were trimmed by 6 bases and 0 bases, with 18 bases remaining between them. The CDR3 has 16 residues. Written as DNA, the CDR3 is TGCAGTGCAGAAACCGGGAGGATTTATAGCAATCAGCCCCAGCATTTT. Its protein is CSAETGRIYSNQPQHF.

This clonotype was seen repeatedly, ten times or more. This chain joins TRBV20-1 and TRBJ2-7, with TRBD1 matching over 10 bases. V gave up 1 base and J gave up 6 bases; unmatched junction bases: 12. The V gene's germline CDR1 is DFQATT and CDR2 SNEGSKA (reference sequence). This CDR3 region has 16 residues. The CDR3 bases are TGCAGTGCTAGAGCCCCACTGACAGGGGGCGCGTCCGAGCAGTACTTC. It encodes CSARAPLTGGASEQYF.

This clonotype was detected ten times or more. CDR3: CASSFIRTGELFF. Here the CDR3 DNA reads TGTGCCAGCAGTTTTATCCGCACCGGGGAGCTGTTTTTT. V is TRBV27 and J is TRBJ2-2, with unresolved D. The CDR3 totals 13 residues. V was cut by 3 bases and J by 4 bases, with 6 bases left in between. The germline V gene encodes CDR1 MNHEY and CDR2 SMNVEV (reference sequence).

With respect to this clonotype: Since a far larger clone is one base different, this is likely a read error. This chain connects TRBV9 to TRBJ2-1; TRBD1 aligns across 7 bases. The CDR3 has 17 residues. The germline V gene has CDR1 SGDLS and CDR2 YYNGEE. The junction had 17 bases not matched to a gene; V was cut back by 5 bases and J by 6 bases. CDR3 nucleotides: TGTGCCAGCAGTTACCGAGGGGGCAGGCAAACAGGCAATGAGCAGTTCTTC. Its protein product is CASSYRGGRQTGNEQFF.